These T cell receptor beta chains were read from a single sample in a study of blood T cell repertoires in COVID-19. Sequencing was performed with immunoSEQ multiplex PCR; in TCRdb, only in-frame clones are kept and a portion is missing. Of 200,000 or so clones listed, around 85% are singletons. Sequencing used peripheral blood. The source of these receptors is a human donor in a cohort sampled during active COVID-19. Each CDR3 is given with its conserved first and last residue. D genes are given only for firm matches. For some rows the clone size is stated as once, few or many, or as a class when expanded; others skip it.

12	-	TRBJ1-2	few	TRBV5-1	TGCGCCAGCAGCAACACTAACTATGGCTACACCTTC	CASSNTNYGYTF
15	-	TRBJ1-2	few	TRBV2	TGTGCCAGCAGTGATCATCCAGGGGCAAACTATGGCTACACCTTC	CASSDHPGANYGYTF
16	TRBD2	TRBJ2-7	-	TRBV4-1	TGCGCCAGCAGCCAAGATGCAGCTAGCGGGCATTACGAGCAGTACTTC	CASSQDAASGHYEQYF
14	TRBD2	TRBJ2-7	-	TRBV7-3	TGTGCCAGCAGTCTTAGCGGGAGCTCCTACGAGCAGTACTTC	CASSLSGSSYEQYF
16	TRBD2	TRBJ2-1	-	TRBV6-6	TGTGCCAGCAGTTACTCGGGACTAGCGGGAAGCAATGAGCAGTTCTTC	CASSYSGLAGSNEQFF
15	-	TRBJ1-4	-	TRBV5-4	TGTGCCAGCAGCTTGGGCTCCAGGCAGAATGAAAAACTGTTTTTT	CASSLGSRQNEKLFF
16	-	TRBJ1-5	-	TRBV25-1	TGTGCCAGCAGTGAAGGGGACTTCTGTTCCAATCAGCCCCAGCATTTT	CASSEGDFCSNQPQHF
14	-	TRBJ2-5	-	TRBV28	TGTGCCAGCAGACCTACAGGGAACCAAGAGACCCAGTACTTC	CASRPTGNQETQYF
21	TRBD1	TRBJ2-6	-	TRBV7-6	TGTGCCAGCAGCAGAGACAGGGAGCCCCGAGGGAATATCGCTGGGGCCAACGTCCTGACTTTC	CASSRDREPRGNIAGANVLTF
16	TRBD1	TRBJ2-4	once	TRBV2	TGTGCCAGCAGTGAACAACAGGGGAAGGCCAAAAACATTCAGTACTTC	CASSEQQGKAKNIQYF
17	TRBD2	TRBJ2-3	-	TRBV4-1	TGCGCCAGCAGCCAAGTGCAGAGCGGGATGGGCACAGATACGCAGTATTTT	CASSQVQSGMGTDTQYF
16	TRBD1	TRBJ1-2	-	TRBV24-1	TGTGCCATGACAGGGGGTCCCCACTTAAAGGTCTATGGCTACACCTTC	CAMTGGPHLKVYGYTF
17	TRBD1	TRBJ2-5	-	TRBV7-2	TGTGCCAGCAGCTTAGTGGGGACGGGACAGAGAGAAGAGACCCAGTACTTC	CASSLVGTGQREETQYF
14	-	TRBJ1-5	-	TRBV28	TGTGCCAGCAGTTTGACGGGTAGCAATCAGCCCCAGCATTTT	CASSLTGSNQPQHF
15	-	TRBJ1-1	-	TRBV5-6	TGTGCCAGCAGCTTGAAGACTATCGTCCCCTCAGAAGCTTTCTTT	CASSLKTIVPSEAFF
16	TRBD2	TRBJ2-7	-	TRBV5-1	TGCGCCAGCAGCTTGGTACTCAGCGGGGCGGCCTACGAGCAGTACTTC	CASSLVLSGAAYEQYF
14	TRBD1	TRBJ1-2	-	TRBV19	TGTGCCAGTCGCCGGGACAGGGGGCAGAGTGGCTACACCTTC	CASRRDRGQSGYTF
15	-	TRBJ2-2	once	TRBV28	TGTGCCAGCACCCCTCGGGGATTGTTGACCGGGGAGCTGTTTTTT	CASTPRGLLTGELFF
11	-	TRBJ2-1	-	TRBV3-1/TRBV3-2	TGTGCCAGCAGTCGCGGGACTGAGCAGTTCTTC	CASSRGTEQFF
14	-	TRBJ2-7	-	TRBV5-1	TGCGCCAGCAGCTGGCAGGGCGATGGCTACGAGCAGTACTTC	CASSWQGDGYEQYF
14	TRBD1	TRBJ1-2	-	TRBV7-2	TGTGCCAGCAGCCCGCGACAGGGGAACTATGGCTACACCTTC	CASSPRQGNYGYTF
17	TRBD1	TRBJ2-5	-	TRBV3-1/TRBV3-2	TGTGCCAGCAGCCAAGGGACAGGGCTAAAGGCGAAAGAGACCCAGTACTTC	CASSQGTGLKAKETQYF
15	TRBD1	TRBJ2-7	once	TRBV5-4	TGTGCCAGCAGCAGCCAGGACAGGGGACACTACGAGCAGTACTTC	CASSSQDRGHYEQYF
16	TRBD2	TRBJ2-7	-	TRBV29-1	TGCAGCGTTGAAGGACAAACTAGCGGGAGCCCCTACGAGCAGTACTTC	CSVEGQTSGSPYEQYF
15	TRBD1	TRBJ2-7	-	TRBV7-2	TGTGCCAGCAGCTTAGCGCAGGGACAGGGCGGCGAGCAGTACTTC	CASSLAQGQGGEQYF
14	-	TRBJ2-3	-	TRBV7-3	TGTGCCAGCAGCCCAAACAGGGGCACAGATACGCAGTATTTT	CASSPNRGTDTQYF
16	TRBD2	TRBJ2-7	many	TRBV7-3	TGTGCCAGCAGCCTCAAGTGGCGGGAGAGGTTCTACGAGCAGTACTTC	CASSLKWRERFYEQYF
14	-	TRBJ1-5	-	TRBV6-2/TRBV6-3	TGTGCCAGCAGTTACTCCCACAGGGCCCAGCCCCAGCATTTT	CASSYSHRAQPQHF
17	-	TRBJ1-4	-	TRBV7-2	TGTGCCAGCAGCTTAAGGGGCCCAGGGTCAGCTAATGAAAAACTGTTTTTT	CASSLRGPGSANEKLFF
15	-	TRBJ1-5	-	TRBV19	TGTGCCAGTAGCAACGAGGGTCGGCGCAATCAGCCCCAGCATTTT	CASSNEGRRNQPQHF
15	TRBD1	TRBJ2-3	-	TRBV7-3	TGTGCCAGCAGCTCCGGGACAGGGGTGACAGATACGCAGTATTTT	CASSSGTGVTDTQYF
16	TRBD2	TRBJ2-3	-	TRBV9	TGTGCCAGCAGCCCCAGAGGCGGGAGGGCCGCGGATACGCAGTATTTT	CASSPRGGRAADTQYF
15	-	TRBJ2-5	-	TRBV18	TGTGCCAGCTCACCATATACGGGAGTGGGAGAGACCCAGTACTTC	CASSPYTGVGETQYF
14	-	TRBJ2-3	once	TRBV19	TGTGCCAGTAGTGCCGGGGGAGTAGGGGATACGCAGTATTTT	CASSAGGVGDTQYF
13	TRBD1	TRBJ2-7	-	TRBV4-1	TGCGCCAGCGGGGGGGACAGGGGGTACGAGCAGTACTTC	CASGGDRGYEQYF
14	-	TRBJ1-4	-	TRBV27	TGTGCCAGCAGAGGCCTTGGAGAAGGTCAGCGGCTGTTTTTT	CASRGLGEGQRLFF
14	TRBD1	TRBJ2-7	-	TRBV27	TGTGCCAGCAGTCCTGGACAGGTGATCTACGAGCAGTACTTC	CASSPGQVIYEQYF
12	-	TRBJ2-7	-	TRBV6-5	TGTGCCAGCAGTCTAAATGGTCGGGAGCAGTACTTC	CASSLNGREQYF
15	TRBD1	TRBJ1-1	-	TRBV4-2	TGTGCCAGCAGCCAAGAGGGCCAGGGGGGAACTGAAGCTTTCTTT	CASSQEGQGGTEAFF
14	-	TRBJ1-2	few	TRBV11-2	TGTGCCAGCAGCTTAGATCTCAGACTCTATGGCTACACCTTC	CASSLDLRLYGYTF
14	-	TRBJ1-1	-	TRBV18	TGTGCCAGCTCGTCGACGGGGATGAACACTGAAGCTTTCTTT	CASSSTGMNTEAFF
14	-	TRBJ1-3	-	TRBV30	TGTGCCTGGAGTCTGTCAGTCTCTGGAAACACCATATATTTT	CAWSLSVSGNTIYF
15	-	TRBJ1-1	-	TRBV2	TGTGCCAGCAGTGAAGATCGAGGGGGGGACACTGAAGCTTTCTTT	CASSEDRGGDTEAFF
15	-	TRBJ2-7	-	TRBV7-2	TGTGCCAGCAGCTTTAGCGGCCGTGTAACCTACGAGCAGTACTTC	CASSFSGRVTYEQYF
16	-	TRBJ1-1	-	TRBV9	TGTGCCAGCAGCGTAGCCCCGACAACCATGAACACTGAAGCTTTCTTT	CASSVAPTTMNTEAFF
14	TRBD2	TRBJ2-2	-	TRBV6-5	TGTGCCAGCTACCGACTAGCGGGAGATGGGGAGCTGTTTTTT	CASYRLAGDGELFF